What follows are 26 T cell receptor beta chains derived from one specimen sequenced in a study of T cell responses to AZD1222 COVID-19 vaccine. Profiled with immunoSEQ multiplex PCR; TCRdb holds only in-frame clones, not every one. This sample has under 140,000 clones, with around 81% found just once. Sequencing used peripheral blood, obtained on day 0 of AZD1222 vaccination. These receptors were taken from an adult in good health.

The CDR3 nucleotides read TGTGCCAGCACTCCTATCGGACAGGGCGACACCGGGGAGCTGTTTTTT. This translates into CASTPIGQGDTGELFF. The V and J genes are TRBV28 and TRBJ2-2; 8 nucleotides line up with TRBD1. Trimming at V came to 7 bases and at J to 3 bases, leaving 10 bases not matched to a gene. Germline V gene sequence: CDR1 MDHEN, CDR2 SYDVKM. This CDR3 region has 16 residues.

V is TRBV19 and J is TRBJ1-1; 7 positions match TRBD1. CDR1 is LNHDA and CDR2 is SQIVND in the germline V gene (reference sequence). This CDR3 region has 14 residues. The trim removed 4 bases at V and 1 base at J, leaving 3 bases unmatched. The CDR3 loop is CASSKGQSNTEAFF. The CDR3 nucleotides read TGTGCCAGTAGTAAGGGACAGTCGAACACTGAAGCTTTCTTT.

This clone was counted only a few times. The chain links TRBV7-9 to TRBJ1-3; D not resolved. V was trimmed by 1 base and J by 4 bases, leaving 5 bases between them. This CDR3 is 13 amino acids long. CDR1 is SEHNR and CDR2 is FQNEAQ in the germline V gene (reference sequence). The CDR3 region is CASSLVLGNTIYF. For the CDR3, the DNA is TGTGCCAGCAGCTTAGTTCTCGGAAACACCATATATTTT.

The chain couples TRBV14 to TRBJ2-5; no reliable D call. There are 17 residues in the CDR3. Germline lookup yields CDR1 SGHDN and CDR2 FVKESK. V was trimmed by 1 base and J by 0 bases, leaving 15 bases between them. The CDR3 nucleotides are TGTGCCAGCAGCCAAGGTCAAGGCATATGGTACCAAGAGACCCAGTACTTC. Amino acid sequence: CASSQGQGIWYQETQYF.

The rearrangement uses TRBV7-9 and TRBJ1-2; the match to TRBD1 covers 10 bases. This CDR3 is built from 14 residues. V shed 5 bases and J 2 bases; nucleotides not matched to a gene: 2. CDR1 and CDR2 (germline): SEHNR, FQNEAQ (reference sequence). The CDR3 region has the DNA TGTGCCAGCAGCCCGACAGGGGGCAACTATGGCTACACCTTC. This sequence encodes CASSPTGGNYGYTF.

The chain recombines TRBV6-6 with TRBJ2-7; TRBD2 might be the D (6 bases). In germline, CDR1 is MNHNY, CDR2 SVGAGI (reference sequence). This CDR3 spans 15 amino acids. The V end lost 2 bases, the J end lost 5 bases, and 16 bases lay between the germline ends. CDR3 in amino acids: CASSYKAGSGNEQYF. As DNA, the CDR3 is TGTGCCAGCAGTTACAAGGCGGGAAGCGGAAACGAGCAGTACTTC.

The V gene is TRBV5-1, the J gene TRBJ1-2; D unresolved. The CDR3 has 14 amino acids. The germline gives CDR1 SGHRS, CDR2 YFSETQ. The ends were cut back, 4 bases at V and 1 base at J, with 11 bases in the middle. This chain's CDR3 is CASSPVQINYGYTF. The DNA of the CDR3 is TGCGCCAGCAGCCCGGTCCAGATTAACTATGGCTACACCTTC.

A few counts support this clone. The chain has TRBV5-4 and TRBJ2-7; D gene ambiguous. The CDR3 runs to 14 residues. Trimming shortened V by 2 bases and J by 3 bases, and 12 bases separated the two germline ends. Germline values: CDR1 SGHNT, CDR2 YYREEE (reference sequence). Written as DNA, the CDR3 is TGTGCCAGCAGCTTAGGACGGAATAACTACGAGCAGTACTTC. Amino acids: CASSLGRNNYEQYF.

DNA of the CDR3: TGTGCCAGCAGCGAAGCGCCACTAGGCTACGAGCAGTACTTC. It encodes CASSEAPLGYEQYF. The chain has TRBV3-1 (or the pseudogene TRBV3-2) and TRBJ2-7, with TRBD2 as a possible D gene (5 bases). The V gene lost 5 bases and the J gene lost 3 bases, with 14 bases spanning the gap. Germline V lookup: CDR1 LGHDT, CDR2 YNNKEL (reference sequence). There are 14 residues in the CDR3.

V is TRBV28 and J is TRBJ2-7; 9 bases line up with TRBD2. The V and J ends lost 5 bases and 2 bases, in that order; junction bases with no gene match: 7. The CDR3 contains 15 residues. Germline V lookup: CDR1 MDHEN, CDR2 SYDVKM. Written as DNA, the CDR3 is TGTGCCAGCAGTCCGACTAGCGGAGGGACCTACGAGCAGTACTTC. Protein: CASSPTSGGTYEQYF.

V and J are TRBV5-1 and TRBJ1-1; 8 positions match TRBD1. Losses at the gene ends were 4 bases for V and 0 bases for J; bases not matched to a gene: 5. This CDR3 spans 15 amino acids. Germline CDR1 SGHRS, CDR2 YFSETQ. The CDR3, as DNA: TGCGCCAGCAGCCCGGGACAGGAGATGAACACTGAAGCTTTCTTT. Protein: CASSPGQEMNTEAFF.

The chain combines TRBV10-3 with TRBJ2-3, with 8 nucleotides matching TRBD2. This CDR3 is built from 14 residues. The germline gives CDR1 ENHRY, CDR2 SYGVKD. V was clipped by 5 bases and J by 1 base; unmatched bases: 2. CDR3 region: CAISQTSGTDTQYF. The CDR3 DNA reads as TGTGCCATCAGTCAGACTAGCGGCACAGATACGCAGTATTTT.

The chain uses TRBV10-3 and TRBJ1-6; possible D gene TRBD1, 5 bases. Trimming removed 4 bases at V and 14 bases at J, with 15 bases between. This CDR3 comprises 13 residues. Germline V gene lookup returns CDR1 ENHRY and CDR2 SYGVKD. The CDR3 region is CAISGREGWALHF. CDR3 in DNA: TGTGCCATCAGTGGCAGGGAAGGGTGGGCCCTCCACTTT.

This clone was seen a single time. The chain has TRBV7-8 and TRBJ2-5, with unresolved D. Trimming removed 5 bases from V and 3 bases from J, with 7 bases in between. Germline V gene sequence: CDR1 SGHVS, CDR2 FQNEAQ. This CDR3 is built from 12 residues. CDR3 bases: TGTGCCAGCAGCCGGAACAAAGAGACCCAGTACTTC. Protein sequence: CASSRNKETQYF. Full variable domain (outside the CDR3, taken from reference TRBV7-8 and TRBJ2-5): GAGVSQSPRYKVAKRGQDVALRCDPISGHVSLFWYQQALGQGPEFLTYFQNEAQLDKSGLPSDRFFAERPEGSVSTLKIQRTQQEDSAVYLCASSRNKETQYFGPGTRLLVL.

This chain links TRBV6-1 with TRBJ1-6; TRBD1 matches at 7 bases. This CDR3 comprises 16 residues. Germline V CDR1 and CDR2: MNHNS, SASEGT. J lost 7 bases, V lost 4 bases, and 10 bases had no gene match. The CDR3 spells CASSVLYQGGNSPLHF. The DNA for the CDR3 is TGTGCCAGCAGTGTGTTGTATCAGGGGGGAAATTCACCCCTCCACTTT.

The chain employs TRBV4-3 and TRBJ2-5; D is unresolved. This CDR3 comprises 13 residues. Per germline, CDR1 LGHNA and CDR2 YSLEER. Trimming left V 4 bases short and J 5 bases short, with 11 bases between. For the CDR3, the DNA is TGCGCCAGCAGCCTCGGCGTTGGTGAGACCCAGTACTTC. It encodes CASSLGVGETQYF.

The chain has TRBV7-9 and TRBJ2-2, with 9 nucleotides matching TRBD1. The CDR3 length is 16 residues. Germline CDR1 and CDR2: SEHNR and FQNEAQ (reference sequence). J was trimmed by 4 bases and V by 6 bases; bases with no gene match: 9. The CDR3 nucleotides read TGTGCCAGCAGTCCACCGGGACAGGGAGTCACCGGGGAGCTGTTTTTT. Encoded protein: CASSPPGQGVTGELFF.

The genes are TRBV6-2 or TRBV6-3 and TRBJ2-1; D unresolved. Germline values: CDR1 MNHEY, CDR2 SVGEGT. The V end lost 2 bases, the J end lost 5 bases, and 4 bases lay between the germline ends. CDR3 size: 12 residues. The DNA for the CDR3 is TGTGCCAGCAGTTACCCGAACAATGAGCAGTTCTTC. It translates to CASSYPNNEQFF.

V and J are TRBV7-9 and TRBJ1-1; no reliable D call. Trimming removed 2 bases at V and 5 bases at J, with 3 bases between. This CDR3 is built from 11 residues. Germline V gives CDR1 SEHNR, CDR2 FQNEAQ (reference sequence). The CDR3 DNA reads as TGTGCCAGCAGCTTATGGACTGAAGCTTTCTTT. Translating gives CASSLWTEAFF.

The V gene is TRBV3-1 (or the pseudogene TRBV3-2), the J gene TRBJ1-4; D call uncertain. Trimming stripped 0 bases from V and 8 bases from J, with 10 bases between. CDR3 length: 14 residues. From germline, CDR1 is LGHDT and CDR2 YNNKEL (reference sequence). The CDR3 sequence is CASSQDIAREKLFF. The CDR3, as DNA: TGTGCCAGCAGCCAAGACATCGCACGGGAAAAACTGTTTTTT.

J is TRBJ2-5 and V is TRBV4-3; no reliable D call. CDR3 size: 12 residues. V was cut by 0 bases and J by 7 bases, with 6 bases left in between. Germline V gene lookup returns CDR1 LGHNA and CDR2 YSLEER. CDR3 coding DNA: TGCGCCAGCAGCCAAGATCTTCGGACCCAGTACTTC. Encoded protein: CASSQDLRTQYF.

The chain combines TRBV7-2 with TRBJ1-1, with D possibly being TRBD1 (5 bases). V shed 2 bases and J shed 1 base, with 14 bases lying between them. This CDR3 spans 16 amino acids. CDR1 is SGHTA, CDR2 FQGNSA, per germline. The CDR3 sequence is CASSLMGAGGNTEAFF. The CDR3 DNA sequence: TGTGCCAGCAGCTTAATGGGCGCGGGGGGGAACACTGAAGCTTTCTTT.

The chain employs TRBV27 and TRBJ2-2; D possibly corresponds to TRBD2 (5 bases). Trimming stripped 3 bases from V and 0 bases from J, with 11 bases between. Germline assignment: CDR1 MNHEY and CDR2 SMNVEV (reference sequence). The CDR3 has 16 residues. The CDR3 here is CASSFVGLPNTGELFF. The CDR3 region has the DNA TGTGCCAGCAGTTTTGTTGGACTGCCGAACACCGGGGAGCTGTTTTTT.

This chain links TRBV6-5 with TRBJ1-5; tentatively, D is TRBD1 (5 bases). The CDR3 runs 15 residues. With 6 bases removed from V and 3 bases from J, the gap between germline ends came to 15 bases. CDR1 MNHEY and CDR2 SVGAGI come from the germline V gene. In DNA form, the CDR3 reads TGTGCCAGCAGCCCAGGGCATCGGGTCAATCAGCCCCAGCATTTT. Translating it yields CASSPGHRVNQPQHF.

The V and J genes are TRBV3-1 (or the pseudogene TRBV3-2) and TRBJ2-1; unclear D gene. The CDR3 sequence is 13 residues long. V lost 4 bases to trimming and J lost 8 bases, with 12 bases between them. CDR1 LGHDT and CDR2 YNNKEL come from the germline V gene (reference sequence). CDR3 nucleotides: TGTGCCAGCAGCCTAAGGCAGGCGGATGAGCAGTTCTTC. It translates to CASSLRQADEQFF.

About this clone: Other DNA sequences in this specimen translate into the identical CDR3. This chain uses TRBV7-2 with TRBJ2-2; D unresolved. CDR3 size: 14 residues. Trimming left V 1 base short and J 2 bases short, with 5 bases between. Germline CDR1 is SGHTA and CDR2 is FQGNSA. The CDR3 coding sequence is TGTGCCAGCAGCTTAGTGACAAACACCGGGGAGCTGTTTTTT. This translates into CASSLVTNTGELFF.